This T cell receptor beta chain emerged from a study of T cell repertoires in cytomegalovirus infection. Overall study context: A matching HLA type, together with CMV infection, was signaled by public TCR beta signatures. Study-wide results and limits: Totalled public TCR beta family frequency picked out people who carried CMV plus the relevant HLA. Within the response measured ex vivo, HLA-C-restricted CMV-specific TCR beta clonotypes were dominant.

Trimming took off 11 bases at V and 5 bases at J, with 9 bases between the two ends. This CDR3 spans 10 amino acids. This clonotype showed up just a few times. Its antigen is still unknown. TCRdb ran MiXCR on the reads and lists one entry per CDR3 protein. There are 900,000 to 950,000 distinct CDR3 sequences in the sample; approximately 32% occur only once, and over 10% lies in the top ten. The chain employs TRBV12-3 or TRBV12-4 and TRBJ1-1; D uncertain. This TCR came from a human donor in good health (CMV status not recorded). Some clones in this sample may be carry-over from other donors' samples. The sequencing here drew on cultured CD8+ T cells from PBMCs, taken from culture after CMV antigen stimulation. CDR3 nucleotides: TGTGCCGTAGGAGATACTGAAGCTTTCTTT. This codes for CAVGDTEAFF.